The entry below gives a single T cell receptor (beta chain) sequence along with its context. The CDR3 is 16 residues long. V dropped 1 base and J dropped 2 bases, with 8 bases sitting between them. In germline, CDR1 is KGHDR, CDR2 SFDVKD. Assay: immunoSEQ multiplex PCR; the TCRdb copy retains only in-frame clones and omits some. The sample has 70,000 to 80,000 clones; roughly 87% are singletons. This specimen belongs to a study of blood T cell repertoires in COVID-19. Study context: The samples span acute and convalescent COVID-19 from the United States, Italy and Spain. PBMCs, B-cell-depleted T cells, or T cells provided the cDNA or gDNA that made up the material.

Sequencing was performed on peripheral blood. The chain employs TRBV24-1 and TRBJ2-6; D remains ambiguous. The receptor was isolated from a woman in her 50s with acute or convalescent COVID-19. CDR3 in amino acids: CATSDFSGTGANVLTF. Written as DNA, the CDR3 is TGTGCCACCAGTGATTTCTCGGGTACTGGGGCCAACGTCCTGACTTTC.